Listed below are T cell receptor beta chains from one sample, sequenced in a study of blood T cell repertoires in COVID-19. Clones were read by immunoSEQ multiplex PCR, and TCRdb kept only the in-frame ones, dropping some. The sample yields a few hundred thousand clones, about nine tenths seen once. Sample: peripheral blood. The source of these receptors is a woman under 40 with COVID-19, enrolled during active disease. Each CDR3 is given with its conserved first and last residue. The D gene is left open where the match is weak. Only part of the rows carry a size: once, few, many, or a class if the clone is expanded.

j_gene | v_gene | abundance | d_gene | CDR3nt | CDR3aa
TRBJ2-1 | TRBV5-1 | - | - | TGCGCCAGCAGCTTTCCCACAAGCGGGACAGGCAATGAGCAGTTCTTC | CASSFPTSGTGNEQFF
TRBJ2-7 | TRBV27 | - | TRBD1 | TGTGCCAGCAGTAGACAGGGGGACGATCACTACGAGCAGTACTTC | CASSRQGDDHYEQYF
TRBJ2-7 | TRBV5-1 | - | TRBD2 | TGCGCCAGCAGCTTAGCCGGGACTAGCAGTACCTACGAGCAGTACTTC | CASSLAGTSSTYEQYF
TRBJ1-5 | TRBV5-1 | - | - | TGCGCCAGCAGCTCCGGGGTCGAGGGCAATCAGCCCCAGCATTTT | CASSSGVEGNQPQHF
TRBJ2-7 | TRBV13 | - | TRBD1 | TGTGCCAGCAGCCACACCCTCCCGGACAGGGGGCGCGACGAGCAGTACTTC | CASSHTLPDRGRDEQYF
TRBJ1-4 | TRBV3-1/TRBV3-2 | once | - | TGTGCCAGCAGCCAAGATTCCGGGAAAAAACTGTTTTTT | CASSQDSGKKLFF
TRBJ2-3 | TRBV9 | - | - | TGTGCCAGCAGCGTAGGGACTAGCACAGATACGCAGTATTTT | CASSVGTSTDTQYF
TRBJ2-5 | TRBV7-2 | once | TRBD2 | TGTGCCAGCACCCTCAACGGGGGGGGCCAAGAGACCCAGTACTTC | CASTLNGGGQETQYF
TRBJ1-2 | TRBV28 | once | - | TGTGCCAGCAGCCTCACAGGGTCCTATGGCTACACCTTC | CASSLTGSYGYTF
TRBJ2-5 | TRBV5-4 | - | - | TGTGCCAGCAGCTTGGGAACTAAACAAGAGACCCAGTACTTC | CASSLGTKQETQYF
TRBJ2-7 | TRBV2 | - | TRBD2 | TGTGCCAGCACCCCGGGACTAGGATCGTCGGAGCAGTACTTC | CASTPGLGSSEQYF
TRBJ1-2 | TRBV2 | - | - | TGTGCCAGCAGTGAATCGGCCAGAGGTTATGGCTACACCTTC | CASSESARGYGYTF
TRBJ1-2 | TRBV2 | once | TRBD1 | TGTGCCAGCAGTGGACAAGGGGGCGTTGGCTATGGCTACACCTTC | CASSGQGGVGYGYTF
TRBJ1-2 | TRBV19 | - | - | TGTGCCAGTTTTCACAGGGCTGACTATGGCTACACCTTC | CASFHRADYGYTF
TRBJ2-3 | TRBV5-1 | - | - | TGCGCCAGCAGCAACTCCGGGACTCCAAGCACAGATACGCAGTATTTT | CASSNSGTPSTDTQYF
TRBJ2-7 | TRBV18 | - | - | TGTGCCAGCTCACCAGGCTCCGCGGGGGCTAGCCAGTACTTC | CASSPGSAGASQYF
TRBJ1-2 | TRBV6-5 | - | - | TGTGCCAGCAGTCCGGCTAACAGGGTTGGCTACACCTTC | CASSPANRVGYTF
TRBJ1-1 | TRBV19 | - | - | TGTGCCAGTAGTATTCAACAGGGTGGAGGCACTGAAGCTTTCTTT | CASSIQQGGGTEAFF
TRBJ2-1 | TRBV4-1 | once | TRBD2 | TGCGCCAGCAGCCAATTCCGGACTAGCCTGAATGAGCAGTTCTTC | CASSQFRTSLNEQFF
TRBJ1-1 | TRBV5-1 | - | - | TGCGCCAGCGCCCGGGGGTGGGAGGACCCGAACACTGAAGCTTTCTTT | CASARGWEDPNTEAFF
TRBJ2-7 | TRBV6-2/TRBV6-3 | - | - | TGTGCCAGCAGCCTCGGTTCCTACGAGCAGTACTTC | CASSLGSYEQYF
TRBJ1-5 | TRBV10-3 | once | - | TGTGCCATCAGTGATGTGGCGGTCCGTAAGAATCAGCCCCAGCATTTT | CAISDVAVRKNQPQHF
TRBJ2-1 | TRBV6-4 | once | TRBD2 | TGTGCCAGCAGTTACAATATAGCGGGCGAGCAGTTCTTC | CASSYNIAGEQFF
TRBJ1-6 | TRBV6-1 | once | - | TGTGCCAGCAGTGAAAAGAGGGGGGGGCGAGAATCACCCCTCCACTTT | CASSEKRGGRESPLHF
TRBJ2-7 | TRBV5-8 | - | TRBD2 | TGTGCCAGCAGCTTGGTTTACGCGGGAGGGCCCCACGAGCAGTACTTC | CASSLVYAGGPHEQYF
TRBJ1-4 | TRBV30 | once | - | TGTGCCTGGGGGCGGGGCGAAGAAAAACTGTTTTTT | CAWGRGEEKLFF
TRBJ2-3 | TRBV5-4 | - | - | TGTGCCAGCAGCGCATCTAGAGCAGATACGCAGTATTTT | CASSASRADTQYF
TRBJ2-7 | TRBV2 | - | TRBD2 | TGTGCCAGCAGTGAGTTTGGGGGGGATACCTACGAGCAGTACTTC | CASSEFGGDTYEQYF
TRBJ1-1 | TRBV18 | - | TRBD1 | TGTGCCAGCTCCCCCCCAACCGGGACAGGGGGCCCTGAAGCTTTCTTT | CASSPPTGTGGPEAFF
TRBJ2-5 | TRBV30 | - | - | TGTGCCTGGAGTGGTGGACTTTGGGAAGAGACCCAGTACTTC | CAWSGGLWEETQYF
TRBJ1-3 | TRBV10-3 | once | TRBD1 | TGTGCCACCCAGGGGGCCGAGGGAAACACCATATATTTT | CATQGAEGNTIYF
TRBJ1-6 | TRBV18 | - | TRBD1 | TGTGCCAGCTCACCGACGGGACAGGGCCTCAGCTCCTATAATTCACCCCTCCACTTT | CASSPTGQGLSSYNSPLHF
TRBJ1-4 | TRBV25-1 | - | - | TGTGCCAGCAGTCCGATGCGGGGAGGACTGTTTTTT | CASSPMRGGLFF
TRBJ1-1 | TRBV7-9 | - | - | TGTGCCAGCAGCTTAGAGGCGGATGCAACTGAAGCTTTCTTT | CASSLEADATEAFF
TRBJ2-2 | TRBV6-5 | - | - | TGTGCCAGCAGTTACTCGCGTCGGAACACCGGGGAGCTGTTTTTT | CASSYSRRNTGELFF
TRBJ1-1 | TRBV18 | - | TRBD1 | TGTGCCAGCTCACCTAGGGACAGGGCAAGAACTGAAGCTTTCTTT | CASSPRDRARTEAFF
TRBJ1-6 | TRBV7-6 | - | TRBD1 | TGTGCCAGCAGCTTAGGGGACAGTTATAATTCACCCCTCCACTTT | CASSLGDSYNSPLHF
TRBJ2-1 | TRBV3-1/TRBV3-2 | - | TRBD1 | TGTGCCAGCAGCCAATTTCGGGACAGGGATAATGAGCAGTTCTTC | CASSQFRDRDNEQFF
TRBJ2-2 | TRBV5-4 | - | - | TGTGCCAGCAGCTCGGCCCAGGGTCGGTCCGGGGAGCTGTTTTTT | CASSSAQGRSGELFF
TRBJ1-5 | TRBV19 | - | TRBD1 | TGTGCCAGTAGTACTCAGGGGGCACAGCCCCAGCATTTT | CASSTQGAQPQHF
TRBJ2-3 | TRBV14 | - | - | TGTGCCAGCAGCCAGATACAGGGCGGGGGTACGCAGTATTTT | CASSQIQGGGTQYF
TRBJ1-3 | TRBV2 | - | - | TGTGCCAGCAGTGGACGGGTCTCTGGAAACACCATATATTTT | CASSGRVSGNTIYF
TRBJ1-2 | TRBV21-1 | few | - | TGTGCCAGCAGCACCAAGGACAGGGGAGTAAACTATGGCTACACCTTC | CASSTKDRGVNYGYTF
TRBJ2-3 | TRBV5-4 | - | - | TGTGCCAGCAGCACTCGGGTAGGGGGCACAGATACGCAGTATTTT | CASSTRVGGTDTQYF
TRBJ1-2 | TRBV7-9 | many | - | TGTGCCAGCAGCTTAGCGTTAGGGAGGGCGAATTACTATGGCTACACCTTC | CASSLALGRANYYGYTF
TRBJ2-1 | TRBV30 | - | TRBD2 | TGTGCCTGGAACGGACTAGGGTTACTTAATGAGCAGTTCTTC | CAWNGLGLLNEQFF
TRBJ1-3 | TRBV18 | - | - | TGTGCCAGCTCACCACAGGCAGGCAACTCTGGAAACACCATATATTTT | CASSPQAGNSGNTIYF
TRBJ1-1 | TRBV19 | - | TRBD1 | TGTGCCAGTAGTATAGGACAGGGTGAAGCTTTCTTT | CASSIGQGEAFF
TRBJ2-1 | TRBV9 | - | - | TGTGCCAGCAGAGACGAGGGTGCCCCTTCCAATGAGCAGTTCTTC | CASRDEGAPSNEQFF
TRBJ2-5 | TRBV2 | - | - | TGTGCCAGCAGTGAAGCGCGGCAGGGGGGGACCCAGTACTTC | CASSEARQGGTQYF
TRBJ2-7 | TRBV5-6 | - | TRBD2 | TGTGCCAGCAGCTATAGGACTAGCGATCCCTACGAGCAGTACTTC | CASSYRTSDPYEQYF
TRBJ2-1 | TRBV15 | once | TRBD2 | TGTGCCACCAGCGGGGGGGACCTAGCGGGAGCCTACAATGAGCAGTTCTTC | CATSGGDLAGAYNEQFF
TRBJ2-2 | TRBV19 | - | TRBD1 | TGTGCCAGTAGGCGGGACAGGGTTCAACACGGGGAGCTGTTTTTT | CASRRDRVQHGELFF